This TCR beta chain was obtained from a study of blood T cell repertoires in COVID-19. Study information: The United States, Italy and Spain provided the acute and convalescent COVID-19 samples. The cDNA or gDNA used as material had been derived from T cells, B-cell-depleted T cells, or PBMCs.

V shed 4 bases and J 11 bases; nucleotides not matched to a gene: 14. Germline CDR1 and CDR2: MDHEN and SYDVKM. The CDR3 spans 17 residues. In the original analysis: The assay estimated nucleated cells by amplifying reference gene primers. Assay: immunoSEQ multiplex PCR; the TCRdb copy retains only in-frame clones and omits some. V and J calls and clone size are given by that table; D and trimming were obtained from the DNA. In the table there are about 160,000 clones, over 80% of which are singletons. The chain carries TRBV28 and TRBJ1-6; 10 bases agree with TRBD1. This TCR derives from a man older than 75 with acute or convalescent COVID-19. What was sequenced was peripheral blood. The CDR3 sequence is CASSSQKPGTGVTPLHF. CDR3 in DNA: TGTGCCAGCAGTTCCCAAAAACCCGGGACAGGGGTGACACCCCTCCACTTT. The full variable domain, its missing parts supplied by reference TRBV28 and TRBJ1-6, is DVKVTQSSRYLVKRTGEKVFLECVQDMDHENMFWYRQDPGLGLRLIYFSYDVKMKEKGDIPEGYSVSREKKERFSLILESASTNQTSMYLCASSSQKPGTGVTPLHFGNGTRLTVT.